The sample holds one count of the clone carrying this T cell receptor beta chain. Per the study methods: Quantification of nucleated cells was approximated via reference gene primer amplification. TCRdb keeps only in-frame clones here, not all; method: immunoSEQ multiplex PCR. V, J and clone size were drawn from that table, and D and trimming were deduced from the DNA. This table holds 310,000 or so clones, approximately 86% found once. The CDR3 contains 13 residues. From germline, CDR1 is PRHDT and CDR2 FYEKMQ (reference sequence). V dropped 5 bases and J dropped 6 bases, with 12 bases sitting between them. The record originates from a study of blood T cell repertoires in COVID-19. Study context: Spain, Italy and the United States supplied samples that represented acute and convalescent COVID-19. T cells, B-cell-depleted T cells, or PBMCs provided the cDNA or gDNA that served as material.

V and J are TRBV13 and TRBJ2-3; D possibly corresponds to TRBD2 (5 bases). The sequence derives from a man between 65 and 80 years old with acute or convalescent COVID-19. Material: peripheral blood. CDR3 loop: CASSRGLKDTQYF. Here the CDR3 DNA reads TGTGCCAGCAGCCGAGGACTGAAGGATACGCAGTATTTT.